Below, one T cell receptor (beta chain) is given with its context. Its ends do not fully match the called genes, so a read error is possible. This sample stems from a study of blood T cell repertoires in COVID-19. Produced via immunoSEQ multiplex PCR; TCRdb's table is partial and in-frame only. The sample lists about 380,000 clones; around 90% were seen once. Per the germline V gene, CDR1 is SNHLY and CDR2 is FYNNEI. The CDR3 runs 15 residues. The chain carries TRBV2 and TRBJ2-3; 7 bases fit TRBD1. This clonotype was sampled from a man in his late teens or twenties with active or convalescent COVID-19. Sequenced material: peripheral blood. CDR3: CACSLGQVGTDTQYF. In DNA, the CDR3 is TGTGCCTGCAGCCTCGGACAGGTTGGGACAGATACGCAGTATTTT.